This entry is about one TCR beta chain. Its antigen remains unidentified. Within one base of it there is no much larger clone, and no base qualities were kept. The trial excluded patients who had a history of autoimmune disease or were on systemic immunosuppression. Peripheral blood for TCR sequencing was collected from all dose cohorts at baseline, on cycle 4 day 1, and on cycle 7 day 1. The samples were taken from a phase I, first-in-human, multicenter, open-label dose-escalation trial of ivuxolimab. The trial enrolled adults with locally advanced or metastatic head and neck squamous cell, hepatocellular, melanoma or renal cell carcinoma. Before TCR sequencing, CD4+ T cells and CD8+ T cells were sorted from peripheral blood as separate populations. To sequence the TCRbeta CDR3 region, genomic DNA was isolated from the sorted cells. TCRbeta CDR3 regions were sequenced using the immunoSEQ Assay. TCRdb took over this immuneACCESS table, retaining in-frame rearrangements with V and J assigned. Such tables are incomplete; in checked studies, under half of the missing clones stem from an unresolved V gene, and the remainder is unexplained. The sample includes under 100,000 clones, with roughly 92% observed a single time. Around 0.7% of the sample rests with the top ten.

This sample is drawn from a study of OX40 agonist ivuxolimab in advanced cancers. Study-level background: Ivuxolimab, which targeted the costimulatory receptor OX40 (CD134), was an agonistic, fully human IgG2 monoclonal antibody. Intravenous ivuxolimab was administered to patients every 2 weeks at six dose levels: 0.01, 0.1, 0.3, 1.5, 3 and 10 mg/kg. Of the approximately 54 patients in dose escalation, some 20 had hepatocellular carcinoma, about 15 had melanoma, 9 had renal cell carcinoma and 9 had head and neck cancer. In the dose-escalation cohort, 82.7% of patients were male, and the mean age was approximately 60 years, with a range of about 23 to 90. Patients were allowed to have had prior anti-PD-1, anti-PD-L1 or anti-CTLA-4 therapy, and approximately 40% of the dose-escalation patients had previously received checkpoint inhibitors. Partial responses were achieved by three dose-escalation patients, of whom one had hepatocellular carcinoma and two had cutaneous melanoma. Peripheral TCRbeta sequencing aimed to test whether ivuxolimab altered TCR sequence diversity and caused clonal T-cell expansion. The paper covers the monotherapy dose-escalation part of the phase I ivuxolimab trial, which included N ≈ 57 patients.

The CDR3 runs 17 amino acids, cysteine and phenylalanine included. Only the CDR3 portion is preserved as DNA: 51 bases, with reading frame beginning at the first base. V has 1 base trimmed and J has 8 bases trimmed; junction bases matching no gene number 8. Sequences MDHEN (CDR1) and SYDVKM (CDR2) are obtained from the germline V gene. What the authors observed across the whole study: Clonal expansion of both CD4+ and CD8+ blood T cells was observed from baseline to week 6 at doses 0.1 to 3.0 mg/kg. On average, CD8+ T cells showed more expanded clones than CD4+ T cells after ivuxolimab. Partial responders in the 0.1-3.0 mg/kg groups had among the lowest normalized peripheral clonal expansion, especially among CD8+ T cells. Which antigens the clonally expanded peripheral T cells were specific for was not determined. Low levels of normalized T-cell clonal expansion were also seen in some patients who did not respond.

Here the chain combines TRBV28 and TRBJ2-1; TRBD2 fits 13 bases in the junction. This TCR was recovered from an adult with an advanced solid tumor such as melanoma, head and neck, liver or kidney cancer. The sample in question was CD4+ or CD8+ T cells sorted from blood, obtained in a trial of the OX40 agonist ivuxolimab. The nucleotide sequence is TGTGCCAGCAGTTTATTGGGACTAGCGGGAAGAAAGCATGAGCAGTTCTTC. Its product reads: CASSLLGLAGRKHEQFF.